This T cell receptor beta chain was obtained from a study of CD8 T cells in Susac syndrome. The T cells that were sequenced for TCR beta were CD8+ and CD4+ cells from blood. Both CD4+ and CD8+ T cells were negatively isolated, and TEMRA cells underwent FACS enrichment. The CDR3 runs to 15 residues. Germline values: CDR1 SGHVS, CDR2 FQNEAQ. Losses at the gene ends were 1 base for V and 4 bases for J; bases not matched to a gene: 2. Reverse transcription used about 0.45 to 1 ug RNA and random hexamers. By means of immunoSEQ multiplex PCR, TCR beta CDR3 spanning 54 Vbeta and 13 Jbeta underwent amplification. TCRdb re-called the immunoSEQ multiplex PCR reads through MiXCR, storing one row per CDR3 protein. The table has approximately 150,000 distinct CDR3 sequences, under 95% seen once; the top ten hold around 0.09%.

The specimen was CD4+ T cells from PBMCs. This clonotype originated in a human donor with multiple sclerosis. The chain employs TRBV7-8 and TRBJ2-5; 11 bases are a match to TRBD1. In DNA, the CDR3 is TGTGCCAGCAGCTTAGGGACAGGGGGCGCAGAGACCCAGTACTTC. Its protein is CASSLGTGGAETQYF.